A selection of T cell receptor beta chains follows, all from one sample in a study of blood T cell repertoires in COVID-19. TCRdb's copy holds only in-frame clones and misses some; the assay was immunoSEQ multiplex PCR. The top ten clones hold around 12% of a sample with fewer than 200,000 clones, more than 80% of them seen once. The sequenced sample was peripheral blood. All receptors derive from an elderly woman with COVID-19, enrolled during active disease. Each CDR3 is given with its conserved first and last residue. A D gene is named only where the DNA matches it firmly. Where a row states a size, it is once, few, many or the class of an expanded clone; other rows omit it.

V gene,J gene,D gene,clone size,CDR3 DNA,CDR3 protein
TRBV28,TRBJ1-2,.,.,TGTGCCAGCAGTTTAATCAGGGGATATGGCTACACCTTC,CASSLIRGYGYTF
TRBV6-2/TRBV6-3,TRBJ2-7,TRBD1,.,TGTGCCAGCAGTTACCCCCTGGACAGGGGAGACTCCTACGAGCAGTACTTC,CASSYPLDRGDSYEQYF
TRBV5-1,TRBJ2-7,.,few,TGCGCCAGCAGCTCGACAGGGGAGGGATTCGACGAGCAGTACTTC,CASSSTGEGFDEQYF
TRBV30,TRBJ2-7,.,.,TGTGCCTGGGGGGCGGACTTCTCCAGCTCCTACGAGCAGTACTTC,CAWGADFSSSYEQYF
TRBV19,TRBJ1-4,.,.,TGTGCCAGTAGGTACAGGCCGAATGAAAAACTGTTTTTT,CASRYRPNEKLFF
TRBV19,TRBJ2-7,TRBD2,.,TGTGCCAGTAGTATTAAAAGGACTAGCGACGCGTCCTCCTACGAGCAGTACTTC,CASSIKRTSDASSYEQYF
TRBV5-1,TRBJ2-1,TRBD2,.,TGCGCCAGCAGCTTGAATTGGCGGGGGGGCCCGAATGAGCAGTTCTTC,CASSLNWRGGPNEQFF
TRBV11-2,TRBJ1-2,.,.,TGTGCCAGCAGCCTAACAGGGCGCGGTGGCTACACCTTC,CASSLTGRGGYTF
TRBV21-1,TRBJ2-7,.,.,TGTGCCGGGCCTAGCCCTTCCTACGAGCAGTACTTC,CAGPSPSYEQYF
TRBV24-1,TRBJ2-7,.,.,TGTGCCACCAGTGATTTGAAGGACGGACACTACGAGCAGTACTTC,CATSDLKDGHYEQYF
TRBV7-9,TRBJ1-2,.,.,TGTGCCAGCAGCTTAGAAGTTTCGAGGGGCTACACCTTC,CASSLEVSRGYTF
TRBV5-6,TRBJ1-2,.,.,TGTGCCAGCAGATTAAGGGGACTGGCGTATGGCTACACCTTC,CASRLRGLAYGYTF
TRBV5-5,TRBJ2-7,TRBD2,.,TGTGCCAGCAGCCCGGGGGGGACCCTATCCTACGAGCAGTACTTC,CASSPGGTLSYEQYF